This T cell receptor beta chain was retrieved from a study of T cells in localized non-small cell lung cancer. Study-wide findings and caveats: Uninvolved adjacent lung, not tumor, had the highest T cell clonality. A denser population of T cells in blood accompanied longer overall survival.

Comment on this clone: Its antigen is not identified.

Clones were sequenced by immunoSEQ multiplex PCR, and TCRdb holds only the in-frame ones, with some missing. This sample has under 15,000 clones, with around four fifths found just once. Germline V gene data show CDR1 as SGHTS and CDR2 as YDEGEE. The ends were cut back, 0 bases at V and 6 bases at J, with 12 bases in the middle. There are 14 residues in the CDR3. This rearrangement joins TRBV5-8 to TRBJ1-1; D is unresolved. Material: peripheral blood, obtained before any cancer treatment. The TCR comes from a male donor at least 60 years old with stage I lung adenocarcinoma. CDR3 coding DNA: TGTGCCAGCAGCTTGGATCAGATAGCGGCTGAAGCTTTCTTT. Its translation: CASSLDQIAAEAFF.